Here is one T cell receptor (beta chain) with its context. Its antigen is currently unknown. Other DNA variants within this sample encode the same CDR3. The entry originates in a study of shared clonotypes between healthy human individuals. Across the whole study: A couple of female and a few male donors aged 18 to 49 were enrolled. Whole-study results and caveats: A handful of donors showed sharing of about 4.7% of naive CD4 clonotypes. Since donors were few, the genetic and exposure-history diversity represented was limited.

The V and J ends lost 3 bases and 5 bases respectively, with 4 bases between them. Germline V gene lookup returns CDR1 KGHSH and CDR2 LQKENI. The CDR3 is 11 residues long. Genomic DNA belonging to each subset was distributed in equal measure over several immunoSEQ plates. Sequencing was performed with immunoSEQ multiplex PCR; in TCRdb, only in-frame clones are kept and a portion is missing. The top ten hold 0.11% to 0.15% of the sample, which has roughly 2.5 million clones, over 85% seen once. Sequencing was done on a sample of naive CD4+ T cells sorted from blood. As to subset: CD45RA+ positively selected. The V gene is TRBV18, the J gene TRBJ2-5; D gene unclear. The sequence was obtained from a man between 18 and 29 years old in good health. CDR3 sequence: CASSPGETQYF. The CDR3 coding sequence is TGTGCCAGCTCACCCGGCGAGACCCAGTACTTC.